This T cell receptor (beta chain) was documented in a study of T cell repertoires in cytomegalovirus infection. Study-wide background: Recently described HLA-C-restricted plus well-studied HLA-B-restricted CMV epitopes were used. Based on public TCR beta signatures, there were indications of CMV infection and of a matching HLA type. General study points: Within the response measured ex vivo, HLA-C-restricted CMV-specific TCR beta clonotypes were dominant. Carriers of CMV plus the relevant HLA were identified by cumulative public TCR beta family frequency.

TCRdb redid the calling of the reads with MiXCR, one entry per CDR3 protein. The repertoire has around 750,000 distinct CDR3 sequences, approximately 30% of them found once; the top ten carry 9.5% to 15%. The CDR3 is 14 residues long. Trimming pared 10 bases from V and 8 bases from J, leaving 21 bases between. As regards this clonotype: The antigen remains unidentified.

Sequencing was performed on cultured CD8+ T cells from PBMCs, taken from culture after CMV antigen stimulation. The sequence came from a human donor in good health (CMV status not recorded). Some clones in this sample may be carry-over from other donors' samples. The chain combines TRBV12-3 or TRBV12-4 with TRBJ2-1; maybe TRBD2 (7 bases). The CDR3 here is CATADGGPLDEQFF. DNA of the CDR3: TGTGCCACCGCCGACGGGGGGCCTTTGGATGAGCAGTTCTTC.